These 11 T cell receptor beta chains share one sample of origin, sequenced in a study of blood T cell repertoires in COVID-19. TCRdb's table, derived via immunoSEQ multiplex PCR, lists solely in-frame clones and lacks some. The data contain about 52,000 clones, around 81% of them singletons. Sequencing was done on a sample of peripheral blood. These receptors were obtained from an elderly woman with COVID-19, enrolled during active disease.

This CDR3 is CASSSTQGWRTEAFF. Here the CDR3 DNA reads TGTGCCAGCAGCTCCACACAGGGGTGGCGGACTGAAGCTTTCTTT. The chain links TRBV3-1 (or the pseudogene TRBV3-2) to TRBJ1-1, with 7 bases aligning to TRBD1. Germline CDR1 LGHDT, CDR2 YNNKEL (reference sequence). The CDR3 covers 15 residues. Losses at the gene ends were 5 bases for V and 5 bases for J; bases not matched to a gene: 11.

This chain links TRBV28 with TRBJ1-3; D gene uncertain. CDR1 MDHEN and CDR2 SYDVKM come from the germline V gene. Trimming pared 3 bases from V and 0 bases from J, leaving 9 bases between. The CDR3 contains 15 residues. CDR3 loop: CASSFEDFSGNTIYF. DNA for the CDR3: TGTGCCAGCAGTTTTGAAGACTTCTCTGGAAACACCATATATTTT.

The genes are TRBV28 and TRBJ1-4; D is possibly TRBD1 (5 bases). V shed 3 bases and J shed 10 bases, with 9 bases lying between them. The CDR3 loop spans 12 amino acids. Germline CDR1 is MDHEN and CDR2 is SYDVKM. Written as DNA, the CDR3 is TGTGCCAGCAGTTTGCCAAGGGGAAAACTGTTTTTT. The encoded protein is CASSLPRGKLFF.

The CDR3 coding sequence is TGTGCCAGCAGCCAAGAACTAGCGGGCGGCTCTGGGGCCAACGTCCTGACTTTC. As protein: CASSQELAGGSGANVLTF. The chain employs TRBV4-2 and TRBJ2-6; 9 bases fit TRBD2. Germline V gives CDR1 LGHNA, CDR2 YNFKEQ. Germline trimming cut 0 bases from V and 0 bases from J; bases unmatched to any gene: 3. This CDR3 is 18 amino acids long.

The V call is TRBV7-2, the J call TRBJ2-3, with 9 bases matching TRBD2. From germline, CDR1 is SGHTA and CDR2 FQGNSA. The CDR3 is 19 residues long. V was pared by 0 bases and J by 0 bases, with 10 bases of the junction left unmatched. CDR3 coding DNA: TGTGCCAGCAGCTTAGCTAGCGGGAGAAGGGGACTTAGCACAGATACGCAGTATTTT. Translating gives CASSLASGRRGLSTDTQYF.

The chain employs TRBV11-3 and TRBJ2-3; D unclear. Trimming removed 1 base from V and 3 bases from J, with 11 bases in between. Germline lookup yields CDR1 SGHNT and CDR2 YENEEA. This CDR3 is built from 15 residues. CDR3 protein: CASSLGALGTDTQYF. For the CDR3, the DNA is TGTGCCAGCAGCTTAGGGGCGCTTGGTACAGATACGCAGTATTTT.

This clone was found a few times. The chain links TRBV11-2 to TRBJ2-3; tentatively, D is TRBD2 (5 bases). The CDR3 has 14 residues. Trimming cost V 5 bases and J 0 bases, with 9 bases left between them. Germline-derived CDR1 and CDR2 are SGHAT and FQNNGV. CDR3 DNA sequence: TGTGCCAGCAGCCCCCAGCGGAGCACAGATACGCAGTATTTT. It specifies CASSPQRSTDTQYF.

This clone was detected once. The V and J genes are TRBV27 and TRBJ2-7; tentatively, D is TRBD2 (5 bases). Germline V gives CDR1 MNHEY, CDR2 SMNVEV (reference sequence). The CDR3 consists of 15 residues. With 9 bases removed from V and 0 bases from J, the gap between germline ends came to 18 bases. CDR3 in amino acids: CASGAAGVSSYEQYF. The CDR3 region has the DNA TGTGCCAGTGGTGCGGCGGGCGTCAGCTCCTACGAGCAGTACTTC.

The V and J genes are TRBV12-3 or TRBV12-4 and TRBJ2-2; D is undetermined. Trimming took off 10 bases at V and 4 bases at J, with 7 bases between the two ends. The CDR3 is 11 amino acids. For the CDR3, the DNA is TGTGCCACTATTCTCACCGGGGAGCTGTTTTTT. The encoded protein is CATILTGELFF.

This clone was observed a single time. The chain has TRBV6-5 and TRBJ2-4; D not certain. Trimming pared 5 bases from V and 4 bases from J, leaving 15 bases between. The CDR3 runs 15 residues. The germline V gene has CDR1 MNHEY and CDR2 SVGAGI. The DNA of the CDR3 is TGTGCCAGCAGTCTTTTTCCCCCGTCTAAAAACATTCAGTACTTC. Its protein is CASSLFPPSKNIQYF.

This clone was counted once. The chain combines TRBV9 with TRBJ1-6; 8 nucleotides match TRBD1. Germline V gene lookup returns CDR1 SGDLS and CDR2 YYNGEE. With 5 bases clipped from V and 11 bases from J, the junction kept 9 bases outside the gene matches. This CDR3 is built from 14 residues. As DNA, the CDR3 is TGTGCCAGCAGACCCCCGGACAGGGAACCACCCCTCCACTTT. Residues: CASRPPDREPPLHF. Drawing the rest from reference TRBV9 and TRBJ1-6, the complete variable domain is DSGVTQTPKHLITATGQRVTLRCSPRSGDLSVYWYQQSLDQGLQFLIQYYNGEERAKGNILERFSAQQFPDLHSELNLSSLELGDSALYFCASRPPDREPPLHFGNGTRLTVT.